The 26 T cell receptor beta chains below were found in one sample sequenced in a study of OX40 agonist ivuxolimab in advanced cancers. Sequenced by immunoSEQ multiplex PCR; TCRdb stores in-frame clones only, minus some. This sample has approximately 52,000 clones, with approximately 85% found just once. The sequencing here drew on CD4+ or CD8+ T cells sorted from blood, taken in a trial of the OX40 agonist ivuxolimab. The receptors stem from an adult with an advanced solid tumor such as melanoma, head and neck, liver or kidney cancer.

V gene TRBV2 combines with J gene TRBJ2-3; no firm D call. Germline CDR1 is SNHLY and CDR2 is FYNNEI. There are 13 residues in the CDR3. The V end was cut by 5 bases, the J end by 6 bases, with 12 bases between. In DNA form, the CDR3 reads TGTGCCAGCAGTACCCAACGGCGCGATACGCAGTATTTT. Translation gives CASSTQRRDTQYF.

V gene TRBV6-5 combines with J gene TRBJ2-7; 10 positions agree with TRBD2. The CDR3 extends over 14 amino acids. With V trimmed by 2 bases and J by 5 bases, 3 bases remained unmatched. Germline CDR1 MNHEY, CDR2 SVGAGI. The CDR3 DNA reads as TGTGCCAGCAGTTACCTCGGGACTAGCGACGAGCAGTACTTC. It specifies CASSYLGTSDEQYF.

The V gene is TRBV4-1, the J gene TRBJ2-1, with 8 bases matching TRBD2. CDR1 MGHRA and CDR2 YSYEKL come from the germline V gene. This CDR3 has 16 amino acids. The junction had 5 bases not matched to a gene; V was cut back by 0 bases and J by 4 bases. The DNA for the CDR3 is TGCGCCAGCAGCCAAGATCGACCGGGAGGGTACAATGAGCAGTTCTTC. It yields the protein CASSQDRPGGYNEQFF.

This sequence joins TRBV5-5 and TRBJ2-7; 8 positions match TRBD1. CDR1 and CDR2 from the germline V gene are SGHKS and YYEKEE (reference sequence). V dropped 0 bases and J dropped 2; count of bases not matched to a gene: 7. This CDR3 has 16 amino acids. CDR3 sequence reads: CASSLDPGQAAYEQYF. In nucleotides, the CDR3 is TGTGCCAGCAGCTTGGACCCGGGACAGGCAGCCTACGAGCAGTACTTC.

CDR3 sequence: CASGRASSSSNYGYTF. The CDR3 region has the DNA TGTGCCAGCGGACGGGCTTCTTCAAGCAGCAACTATGGCTACACCTTC. The chain is built from TRBV7-9 and TRBJ1-2, with D unresolved. Germline assignment: CDR1 SEHNR and CDR2 FQNEAQ (reference sequence). The V gene lost 8 bases and the J gene lost 2 bases, with 21 bases spanning the gap. CDR3 length: 16 residues.

The chain uses TRBV7-9 and TRBJ2-7; 10 bases map to TRBD2. The J segment lost 3 bases and the V segment lost 5 bases, leaving 4 bases of the junction unmatched. The CDR3 is 14 amino acids. Germline V gene data show CDR1 as SEHNR and CDR2 as FQNEAQ (reference sequence). CDR3 nucleotides: TGTGCCAGCAGCGTCAGCGGGAGGGACTACGAGCAGTACTTC. Translated, it gives CASSVSGRDYEQYF.

The chain has TRBV18 and TRBJ1-4; D gene uncertain. Germline CDR1 and CDR2: KGHSH and LQKENI. V was cut by 3 bases and J by 1 base, with 15 bases left in between. There are 17 residues in the CDR3. The CDR3 reads CASSPGGSIETNEKLFF. The CDR3 region has the DNA TGTGCCAGCTCACCTGGAGGGAGTATTGAAACTAATGAAAAACTGTTTTTT. Full variable domain (rest looked up from reference TRBV18 and TRBJ1-4): NAGVMQNPRHLVRRRGQEARLRCSPMKGHSHVYWYRQLPEEGLKFMVYLQKENIIDESGMPKERFSAEFPKEGPSILRIQQVVRGDSAAYFCASSPGGSIETNEKLFFGSGTQLSVL.

The chain joins TRBV5-6 to TRBJ2-6, with D uncertain. Germline V gives CDR1 SGHDT, CDR2 YYEEEE. This CDR3 contains 15 residues. V was pared by 1 base and J by 4 bases, with 9 bases between. CDR3 DNA sequence: TGTGCCAGCAGCTTGTTTTCAGCCGGGGCCAACGTCCTGACTTTC. Translation gives CASSLFSAGANVLTF.

The chain joins TRBV6-1 to TRBJ1-2; 7 bases agree with TRBD1. The CDR3 sequence is 13 residues long. Germline-derived CDR1 and CDR2 are MNHNS and SASEGT. Trimming removed 8 bases from V and 6 bases from J; junction bases left unmatched: 9. The CDR3, as DNA: TGTGCCAGCCAGACAGGGTTAAAGAATGGCTACACCTTC. It encodes CASQTGLKNGYTF.

This chain uses TRBV27 with TRBJ2-7; 9 bases are a match to TRBD1. This CDR3 is built from 15 residues. Germline CDR1 MNHEY, CDR2 SMNVEV (reference sequence). V trimming: 5 bases; J trimming: 4 bases; junction bases outside the gene matches: 9. The CDR3 DNA reads as TGTGCCAGCAGTACCAGACAGGGGGAACGTTACGAGCAGTACTTC. Translation: CASSTRQGERYEQYF.

The V call is TRBV28, the J call TRBJ1-5; TRBD1 might be the D (6 bases). Germline V gene data show CDR1 as MDHEN and CDR2 as SYDVKM. V was clipped by 2 bases and J by 1 base, with 12 bases between them. The CDR3 extends over 16 amino acids. CDR3 DNA sequence: TGTGCCAGCAGTTTAGCAGGGGAAGAGAGCAATCAGCCCCAGCATTTT. It is translated as CASSLAGEESNQPQHF.

The chain joins TRBV6-1 to TRBJ2-7; TRBD2 might be the D (7 bases). Trimming removed 6 bases from V and 3 bases from J, with 18 bases in between. Per germline, CDR1 MNHNS and CDR2 SASEGT. CDR3 length equals 15 residues. Here the CDR3 reads CASSGGGGGHYEQYF. In DNA, the CDR3 is TGTGCCAGCAGCGGTGGGGGGGGCGGACACTACGAGCAGTACTTC.

This clone was detected a few times. The chain carries TRBV9 and TRBJ2-1; 9 bases agree with TRBD1. The CDR3 length is 17 residues. Per germline, CDR1 SGDLS and CDR2 YYNGEE. J lost 2 bases, V lost 4 bases, and 10 bases had no gene match. CDR3 sequence: CASSRTSQGAPYNEQFF. CDR3 coding DNA: TGTGCCAGCAGCCGTACCTCACAGGGGGCCCCCTACAATGAGCAGTTCTTC.

V and J are TRBV5-6 and TRBJ1-5; D is uncertain. Between the trimmed V and J ends, which lost 2 bases and 6 bases, there was a span of 6 bases. This CDR3 comprises 12 residues. Germline assignment: CDR1 SGHDT and CDR2 YYEEEE. The CDR3 sequence is CASSFAGQPQHF. The CDR3, as DNA: TGTGCCAGCAGCTTTGCGGGTCAGCCCCAGCATTTT.

This clone was seen more than once but under ten times. The chain employs TRBV14 and TRBJ1-2; D remains ambiguous. Germline V lookup: CDR1 SGHDN, CDR2 FVKESK. V gave up 5 bases and J gave up 0 bases, with 7 bases separating them. The CDR3 runs to 13 residues. The CDR3 coding sequence is TGTGCCAGCAGCTCTGGTCCTAACTATGGCTACACCTTC. It translates to CASSSGPNYGYTF.

The chain uses TRBV19 and TRBJ1-1; 7 nucleotides align to TRBD1. This CDR3 is 14 amino acids long. With V trimmed by 7 bases and J by 4 bases, 9 bases remained unmatched. CDR1 and CDR2 from the germline V gene are LNHDA and SQIVND (reference sequence). CDR3 region: CASIPDRRGTEAFF. In DNA, the CDR3 is TGTGCCAGTATTCCGGACAGGCGGGGCACTGAAGCTTTCTTT.

V is TRBV19 and J is TRBJ2-1; D is perhaps TRBD2 (6 bases). There are 14 residues in the CDR3. Trimming cost V 9 bases and J 0 bases, with 12 bases left between them. Germline CDR1 reads LNHDA; CDR2 reads SQIVND (reference sequence). CDR3 amino acids: CASKPGGSYNEQFF. CDR3 in DNA: TGTGCCAGCAAACCCGGGGGCTCCTACAATGAGCAGTTCTTC.

A few counts support this clone. The chain recombines TRBV21-1 with TRBJ2-7; no check of the table's D call, TRBD1, against the DNA was made. TRBV21-1 constitutes a pseudogene. The length of the CDR3 is 13 residues. The CDR3 region is CASSKDSSYEQYF. The CDR3 DNA is TGTGCCAGCAGCAAAGACAGCTCCTACGAGCAGTACTTC.

This clone was observed a handful of times. The chain employs TRBV9 and TRBJ2-1; TRBD2 agrees at 9 bases. The J segment lost 8 bases and the V segment lost 4 bases, leaving 13 bases of the junction unmatched. The CDR3 length is 16 residues. The germline CDR1 and CDR2 sequences are SGDLS and YYNGEE. DNA of the CDR3: TGTGCCAGCAGCCTTAGCCGGCTAGCGGGAACCGATGAGCAGTTCTTC. It translates to CASSLSRLAGTDEQFF.

The gene calls are TRBV4-1 and TRBJ1-1; D not certain. Trimming took off 5 bases at V and 3 bases at J, with 10 bases between the two ends. Germline V CDR1 and CDR2: MGHRA, YSYEKL. The CDR3 is 13 residues long. The CDR3 is CASSAPEYTEAFF. The CDR3 DNA reads TGCGCCAGCAGCGCCCCCGAGTACACTGAAGCTTTCTTT.

V usage is TRBV28 and J usage is TRBJ1-2; 7 bases map to TRBD1. The germline gives CDR1 MDHEN, CDR2 SYDVKM. The trim removed 8 bases at V and 2 bases at J, leaving 5 bases unmatched. This CDR3 spans 13 amino acids. Here the CDR3 DNA reads TGTGCCAGCTCCCAGACAGGGAACTATGGCTACACCTTC. Its protein is CASSQTGNYGYTF.

The J gene is TRBJ2-7, the V gene TRBV28, with 11 bases fitting TRBD1. Losses at the gene ends were 5 bases for V and 4 bases for J; bases not matched to a gene: 4. The germline CDR1 and CDR2 sequences are MDHEN and SYDVKM. The CDR3 loop spans 14 amino acids. The CDR3 protein is CASSPGQGVYEQYF. The CDR3 DNA sequence: TGTGCCAGCAGTCCGGGACAGGGGGTATACGAGCAGTACTTC.

DNA for the CDR3: TGTGCCAGCAGCCAAGTTGGGGTCGAAAAACTGTTTTTT. Encoded protein: CASSQVGVEKLFF. V is TRBV4-2 and J is TRBJ1-4; no clear D. V lost 1 base to trimming and J lost 8 bases, with 8 bases between them. Germline CDR1 reads LGHNA; CDR2 reads YNFKEQ. This CDR3 has 13 amino acids.

The chain is built from TRBV7-9 and TRBJ2-1; TRBD2 aligns across 7 bases. Looked up from germline, CDR1 is SEHNR and CDR2 is FQNEAQ (reference sequence). The length of the CDR3 is 15 residues. The V gene end was trimmed by 1 base and the J gene end by 7 bases; junction bases not matched to a gene: 7. This CDR3 is CASSLGGSGGNEQFF. The DNA for the CDR3 is TGTGCCAGCAGCTTAGGCGGGAGCGGAGGGAATGAGCAGTTCTTC.

This chain links TRBV28 with TRBJ1-5, with unresolved D. CDR1 is MDHEN, CDR2 SYDVKM, per germline. There are 13 residues in the CDR3. The V gene lost 7 bases and the J gene lost 7 bases, with 14 bases spanning the gap. The CDR3 coding sequence is TGTGCCAGCACTTTGGTGCCCGGGCAGCCCCAGCATTTT. It codes for CASTLVPGQPQHF. The entire variable domain, with the rest obtained from reference TRBV28 and TRBJ1-5, is as follows: DVKVTQSSRYLVKRTGEKVFLECVQDMDHENMFWYRQDPGLGLRLIYFSYDVKMKEKGDIPEGYSVSREKKERFSLILESASTNQTSMYLCASTLVPGQPQHFGDGTRLSIL.

The chain has TRBV5-5 and TRBJ2-4; no definite D call. CDR3 length: 15 amino acids. Trimming pared 2 bases from V and 1 base from J, leaving 10 bases between. Germline V gene lookup returns CDR1 SGHKS and CDR2 YYEKEE (reference sequence). The CDR3 is CASSFLEGAKNIQYF. CDR3 nucleotide sequence: TGTGCCAGCAGCTTCCTGGAAGGGGCCAAAAACATTCAGTACTTC.